This entry lists 17 T cell receptor beta chains sequenced from one sample in a study of T cells in Graves' hyperthyroidism and ophthalmopathy. TCR beta CDR3 regions were amplified from RNA transcripts. The TCR CDR3 was amplified in a first-round RT-PCR using the HTBI primer set. TCRdb fed the multiplex PCR reads into MiXCR, producing one record per CDR3 protein. Among about 570,000 distinct CDR3 sequences listed, approximately 44% were seen once. The sequencing input was peripheral blood or thyroid tissue (not recorded which). These receptors came from an adult woman with Graves' disease, either hyperthyroidism or ophthalmopathy (not recorded which).

V gene TRBV19 combines with J gene TRBJ1-5, with a possible D match to TRBD1 (5 bases). This CDR3 is built from 14 residues. Germline CDR1 LNHDA, CDR2 SQIVND (reference sequence). V lost 4 bases and J lost 8, with 15 bases in between. The CDR3 reads CASSKGRGDKPQHF. CDR3 bases: TGTGCCAGTAGTAAAGGGAGGGGTGATAAGCCCCAGCATTTT.

This clonotype was seen at least ten times. The chain combines TRBV15 with TRBJ1-1; D not resolved. Looked up from germline, CDR1 is LNHNV and CDR2 is YYDKDF (reference sequence). This CDR3 region has 14 residues. The V end lost 0 bases, the J end lost 3 bases, and 8 bases lay between the germline ends. CDR3 sequence (DNA): TGTGCCACCAGCAGAGATCTTGCGGACACTGAAGCTTTCTTT. Amino acids: CATSRDLADTEAFF.

The chain uses TRBV2 and TRBJ2-1; the D is unclear. Germline V gene data show CDR1 as SNHLY and CDR2 as FYNNEI. Trimming took 0 bases from V and 9 from J, leaving 6 bases between them. CDR3 length equals 12 residues. The CDR3 nucleotides read TGTGCCAGCAGTGAAGCCCTAGGTGAGCAGTTCTTC. Amino acid sequence: CASSEALGEQFF.

This sequence joins TRBV7-2 and TRBJ2-6; D possibly corresponds to TRBD1 (6 bases). Trimming left V 5 bases short and J 0 bases short, with 14 bases between. The CDR3 runs 17 residues. CDR1 is SGHTA and CDR2 is FQGNSA in the germline V gene. DNA for the CDR3: TGTGCCAGCAGCCCAACAAGGGGGTACTCTGGGGCCAACGTCCTGACTTTC. Translating gives CASSPTRGYSGANVLTF. The full variable domain, its missing parts supplied by reference TRBV7-2 and TRBJ2-6, is GAGVSQSPSNKVTEKGKDVELRCDPISGHTALYWYRQSLGQGLEFLIYFQGNSAPDKSGLPSDRFSAERTGGSVSTLTIQRTQQEDSAVYLCASSPTRGYSGANVLTFGAGSRLTVL.

The V and J genes are TRBV5-4 and TRBJ1-2, with 9 nucleotides matching TRBD1. Looked up from germline, CDR1 is SGHNT and CDR2 is YYREEE (reference sequence). The CDR3 totals 15 residues. V lost 4 bases, J lost 2 bases, and 6 bases stayed unmatched. The chain's CDR3 is CASSKDRGSNYGYTF. CDR3 nucleotides: TGTGCCAGCAGCAAGGACAGGGGTTCAAACTATGGCTACACCTTC. Full variable domain (outside the CDR3, taken from reference TRBV5-4 and TRBJ1-2): ETGVTQSPTHLIKTRGQQVTLRCSSQSGHNTVSWYQQALGQGPQFIFQYYREEENGRGNFPPRFSGLQFPNYSSELNVNALELDDSALYLCASSKDRGSNYGYTFGSGTRLTVV.

The chain links TRBV7-8 to TRBJ2-5, with 8 bases aligning to TRBD2. J lost 9 bases, V lost 0 bases, and 6 bases had no gene match. CDR3 length: 14 amino acids. The V gene's germline CDR1 is SGHVS and CDR2 FQNEAQ. The CDR3 coding sequence is TGTGCCAGCAGCTTAGCTGGAGCGGGAGTGGCCCAGTACTTC. This sequence encodes CASSLAGAGVAQYF.

The V call is TRBV9, the J call TRBJ1-1, with a weak D call TRBD1 (5 bases). This CDR3 contains 13 residues. Germline CDR1 SGDLS, CDR2 YYNGEE. The V gene lost 8 bases and the J gene lost 3 bases, with 14 bases spanning the gap. The CDR3 coding sequence is TGTGCCAGTGGGGACCGTCCAGACACTGAAGCTTTCTTT. Residues: CASGDRPDTEAFF.

This clonotype was recorded at least ten times. The V gene is TRBV20-1, the J gene TRBJ2-7, with D perhaps TRBD2 (6 bases). The germline V gene has CDR1 DFQATT and CDR2 SNEGSKA (reference sequence). Trimming cost V 4 bases and J 7 bases, with 20 bases left between them. CDR3 size: 14 residues. CDR3: CSAKQRRESGEQYF. In DNA form, the CDR3 reads TGCAGTGCTAAGCAAAGGCGGGAATCAGGAGAGCAGTACTTC.

This chain links TRBV3-1 with TRBJ2-7, with D uncertain. The length of the CDR3 is 12 residues. Germline CDR1 LGHDT, CDR2 YNNKEL (reference sequence). V lost 0 bases and J 7 bases, leaving 7 bases between the germline ends. CDR3 loop: CASSQDLEEQYF. The CDR3, as DNA: TGTGCCAGCAGCCAAGACCTTGAGGAGCAGTACTTC.

CDR3 sequence: CASSPDSLNRDRAHYEQYF. In nucleotides, the CDR3 is TGTGCCAGCAGTCCTGACAGTCTCAACCGGGACAGGGCCCACTACGAGCAGTACTTC. This chain uses TRBV7-9 with TRBJ2-7; 9 bases are shared with TRBD1. Germline trimming cut 6 bases from V and 3 bases from J; bases unmatched to any gene: 21. This CDR3 spans 19 amino acids. The V gene's germline CDR1 is SEHNR and CDR2 FQNEAQ (reference sequence).

This clonotype has at least ten counts. This chain links TRBV3-1 with TRBJ2-5; 7 bases agree with TRBD1. In germline, CDR1 is LGHDT, CDR2 YNNKEL (reference sequence). CDR3 size: 13 residues. V lost 7 bases and J lost 2; bases outside the gene matches: 4. The CDR3 sequence is CASKGTAQETQYF. The CDR3 nucleotides are TGTGCCAGCAAGGGGACAGCACAAGAGACCCAGTACTTC.

Ten or more counts support this clonotype. The V gene is TRBV20-1, the J gene TRBJ1-1; D might be TRBD1 (5 bases). CDR1 is DFQATT and CDR2 is SNEGSKA in the germline V gene (reference sequence). The CDR3 has 16 amino acids. Deletions cut 8 bases from V and 0 bases from J, with 22 bases between. Here the CDR3 reads CSTSDSRTFMNTEAFF. The CDR3 DNA follows: TGCAGTACCTCCGACAGCCGTACCTTTATGAACACTGAAGCTTTCTTT.

This clonotype was seen a few times. The rearrangement uses TRBV7-6 and TRBJ2-6; no reliable D call. The V gene lost 6 bases and the J gene lost 2 bases, with 14 bases spanning the gap. The germline V gene encodes CDR1 SGHVS and CDR2 FNYEAQ. The CDR3 is made up of 16 amino acids. CDR3 in DNA: TGTGCCAGCAGTTCTCTCCGGTGGGCTGGGGCCAACGTCCTGACTTTC. As protein: CASSSLRWAGANVLTF. The whole variable domain, filled in from reference TRBV7-6 and TRBJ2-6, reads GAGVSQSPRYKVTKRGQDVALRCDPISGHVSLYWYRQALGQGPEFLTYFNYEAQQDKSGLPNDRFSAERPEGSISTLTIQRTEQRDSAMYRCASSSLRWAGANVLTFGAGSRLTVL.

This clonotype was observed many times. This chain connects TRBV7-9 to TRBJ2-7; maybe TRBD2 (6 bases). The V end was cut by 0 bases, the J end by 6 bases, with 15 bases between. CDR3 length equals 15 residues. Looked up from germline, CDR1 is SEHNR and CDR2 is FQNEAQ (reference sequence). The CDR3 DNA is TGTGCCAGCAGCTTAGCTGGGGGACTCATCGCCGAGCAGTACTTC. This encodes CASSLAGGLIAEQYF.

This clonotype was seen only once. The V and J genes are TRBV2 and TRBJ1-5; TRBD1 is a possible D gene (5 bases). This CDR3 has 14 amino acids. Per the germline V gene, CDR1 is SNHLY and CDR2 is FYNNEI. Trimming cost V 4 bases and J 5 bases, with 12 bases left between them. The CDR3 coding sequence is TGTGCCAGCAGTGCCCGAACGGGGGATCAGCCCCAGCATTTT. Translating it yields CASSARTGDQPQHF. Full variable domain (outside the CDR3, taken from reference TRBV2 and TRBJ1-5): EPEVTQTPSHQVTQMGQEVILRCVPISNHLYFYWYRQILGQKVEFLVSFYNNEISEKSEIFDDQFSVERPDGSNFTLKIRSTKLEDSAMYFCASSARTGDQPQHFGDGTRLSIL.

This chain links TRBV19 with TRBJ1-1; D is perhaps TRBD1 (5 bases). V lost 6 bases and J 8 bases, leaving 13 bases between the germline ends. Germline V CDR1 and CDR2: LNHDA, SQIVND (reference sequence). The CDR3 runs to 12 residues. CDR3 loop: CASRIGTEEAFF. Written as DNA, the CDR3 is TGTGCCAGTAGGATCGGGACGGAGGAAGCTTTCTTT.

This clonotype was seen at least ten times. The chain couples TRBV4-2 to TRBJ1-3; D is possibly TRBD1 (5 bases). CDR3 size: 16 residues. V gave up 1 base and J gave up 1 base, with 11 bases separating them. CDR1 is LGHNA, CDR2 YNFKEQ, per germline. The DNA of the CDR3 is TGTGCCAGCAGCCAAGCGGGGGGAAAGTCTGGAAACACCATATATTTT. As protein: CASSQAGGKSGNTIYF.